This is a list of T cell receptor beta chains from one sample in a study of beta chain features in type 1 diabetes. The table came from immunoSEQ multiplex PCR; TCRdb's copy has only in-frame clones and leaves some out. The profile covers approximately 250,000 clones, with roughly 11% appearing a single time and around 0.017% taken by the ten largest. Sequenced sample: naive CD4+ T cells from blood. These receptors were taken from a man in his thirties or forties with type 1 diabetes. The CDR3 runs from the conserved cysteine through the conserved F or W. The D gene is left open where the match is weak. Clone size is shown for a subset of rows, as once, few, many or a class of expanded clone.

j_call clone_size d_call v_call cdr3_nt cdr3_aa
TRBJ2-7 . . TRBV9 TGTGCCAGCAGCTTTTCTCCCCTTCAGGGTCCAGGCGAGCAGTACTTC CASSFSPLQGPGEQYF
TRBJ1-2 . . TRBV7-9 TGTGCCAGCAGCTTGGCGGGCGGTGGCTACACCTTC CASSLAGGGYTF
TRBJ2-1 . TRBD1 TRBV5-1 TGCGCCAGCAGCGCGGACAGGGCCTCCTACAATGAGCAGTTCTTC CASSADRASYNEQFF
TRBJ2-1 few TRBD2 TRBV18 TGTGCCAGCTCACCGGGACTAGCGGGGGTTTACAATGAGCAGTTCTTC CASSPGLAGVYNEQFF
TRBJ2-7 . TRBD1 TRBV30 TGTGCCTCCGGGACAGGGGGAGACGAGCAGTACTTC CASGTGGDEQYF
TRBJ2-7 few . TRBV18 TGTGCCACCCGGCTGGCAGGGACAAGATCCTACGAGCAGTACTTC CATRLAGTRSYEQYF
TRBJ2-1 few TRBD2 TRBV5-1 TGCGCCAGCAGCCGAGGACTAGCGAGCGATGAGCAGTTCTTC CASSRGLASDEQFF
TRBJ1-6 . TRBD1 TRBV30 TGTGCCTGGACGGACAGGCCTTATAATTCACCCCTCCACTTT CAWTDRPYNSPLHF
TRBJ2-3 few . TRBV2 TGTGCCAGCAGGCTAGGTGCAGATACGCAGTATTTT CASRLGADTQYF
TRBJ2-1 . . TRBV11-2 TGTGCCAGCAGCTCCCTGACAGGCCGCAATGAGCAGTTCTTC CASSSLTGRNEQFF
TRBJ1-1 few . TRBV19 TGTGCCAGTATGGCAAGGAACACTGAAGCTTTCTTT CASMARNTEAFF
TRBJ1-2 few . TRBV28 TGTGCCAGCAGCCCGGCGGGGTTTGGGGACTATGGCTACACCTTC CASSPAGFGDYGYTF
TRBJ2-2 . . TRBV5-6 TGTGCCAGCAGCTTGGGAGTTACCGGGGAGCTGTTTTTT CASSLGVTGELFF
TRBJ1-5 few TRBD1 TRBV19 TGTGCCAGTAGTATTGGGACAGGGGATCAGCCCCAGCATTTT CASSIGTGDQPQHF
TRBJ1-5 . . TRBV30 TGTGCCTGGAGTGTACCAGGGAACAATCGGCCCCAGCATTTT CAWSVPGNNRPQHF
TRBJ2-7 few TRBD2 TRBV18 TGTGCCAGCTCACAGTCTAGCGGGGCCTACGAGCAGTACTTC CASSQSSGAYEQYF
TRBJ2-5 few TRBD2 TRBV27 TGTGCCAGCAGTCCCCCTAGCGGCGAGACCCAGTACTTC CASSPPSGETQYF